The clone carrying this TCR beta chain was counted once. With 5 bases removed from V and 1 base from J, the gap between germline ends came to 8 bases. The CDR3 is 13 residues long. The germline gives CDR1 SGHTA, CDR2 FQGNSA. This entry comes from a study of OX40 agonist ivuxolimab in advanced cancers. Assay: immunoSEQ multiplex PCR; the TCRdb copy retains only in-frame clones and omits some. In the table there are roughly 19,000 clones, 84% of which are singletons. Sequencing was performed on CD4+ or CD8+ T cells sorted from blood, taken in a trial of the OX40 agonist ivuxolimab. The rearrangement uses TRBV7-2 and TRBJ1-1, with unresolved D. This TCR derives from an adult with an advanced solid tumor such as melanoma, head and neck, liver or kidney cancer. In DNA, the CDR3 is TGTGCCAGCAGCGCATTCCAGAACACTGAAGCTTTCTTT. Its translation is CASSAFQNTEAFF.